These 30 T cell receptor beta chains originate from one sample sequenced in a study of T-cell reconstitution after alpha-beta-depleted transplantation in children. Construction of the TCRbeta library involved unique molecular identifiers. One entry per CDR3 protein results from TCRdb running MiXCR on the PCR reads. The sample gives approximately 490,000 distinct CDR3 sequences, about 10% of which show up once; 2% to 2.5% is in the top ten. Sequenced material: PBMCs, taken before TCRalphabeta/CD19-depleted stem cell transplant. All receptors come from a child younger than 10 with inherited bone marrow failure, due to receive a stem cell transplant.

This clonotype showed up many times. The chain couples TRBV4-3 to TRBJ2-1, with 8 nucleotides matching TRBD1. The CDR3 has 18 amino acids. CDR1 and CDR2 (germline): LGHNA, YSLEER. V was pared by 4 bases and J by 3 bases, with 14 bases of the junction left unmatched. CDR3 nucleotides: TGCGCCAGCAGCCCCCCCCCACACCCGGGACAGGACTACAATGAGCAGTTCTTC. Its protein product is CASSPPPHPGQDYNEQFF.

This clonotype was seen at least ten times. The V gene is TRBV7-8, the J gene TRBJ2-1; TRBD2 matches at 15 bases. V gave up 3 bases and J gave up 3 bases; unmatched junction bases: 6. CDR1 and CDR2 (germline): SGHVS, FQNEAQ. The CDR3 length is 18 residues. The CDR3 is CASSFGLAGGLVYNEQFF. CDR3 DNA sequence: TGTGCCAGCAGCTTTGGACTAGCGGGAGGGCTAGTCTACAATGAGCAGTTCTTC.

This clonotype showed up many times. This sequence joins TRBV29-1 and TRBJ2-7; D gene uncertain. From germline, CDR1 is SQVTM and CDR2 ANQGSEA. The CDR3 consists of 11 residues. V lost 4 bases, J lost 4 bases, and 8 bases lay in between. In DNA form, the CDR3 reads TGCAGCGTTGCTGTGAATTACGAGCAGTACTTC. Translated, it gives CSVAVNYEQYF.

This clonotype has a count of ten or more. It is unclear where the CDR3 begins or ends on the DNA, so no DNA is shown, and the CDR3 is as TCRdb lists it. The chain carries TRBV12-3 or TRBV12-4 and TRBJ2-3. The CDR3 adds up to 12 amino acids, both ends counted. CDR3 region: CASSSSLDTQYF.

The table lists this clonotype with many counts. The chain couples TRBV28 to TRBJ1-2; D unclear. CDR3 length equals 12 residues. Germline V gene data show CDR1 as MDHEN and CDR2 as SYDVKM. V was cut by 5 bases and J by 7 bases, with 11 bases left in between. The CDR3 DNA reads TGTGCCAGCAGTAACCGCGGACGTGGCTACACCTTC. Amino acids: CASSNRGRGYTF.

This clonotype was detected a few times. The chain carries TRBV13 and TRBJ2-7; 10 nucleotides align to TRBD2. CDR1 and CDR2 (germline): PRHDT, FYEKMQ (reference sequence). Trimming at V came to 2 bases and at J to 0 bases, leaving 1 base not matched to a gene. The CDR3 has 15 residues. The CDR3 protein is CASSLSGRGSYEQYF. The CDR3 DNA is TGTGCCAGCAGCTTAAGCGGGAGGGGCTCCTACGAGCAGTACTTC. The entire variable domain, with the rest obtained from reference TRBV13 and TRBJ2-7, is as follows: AAGVIQSPRHLIKEKRETATLKCYPIPRHDTVYWYQQGPGQDPQFLISFYEKMQSDKGSIPDRFSAQQFSDYHSELNMSSLELGDSALYFCASSLSGRGSYEQYFGPGTRLTVT.

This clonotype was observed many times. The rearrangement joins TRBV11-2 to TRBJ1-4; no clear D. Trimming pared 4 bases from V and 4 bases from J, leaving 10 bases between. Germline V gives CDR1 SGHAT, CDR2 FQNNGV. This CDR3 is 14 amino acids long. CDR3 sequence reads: CASSSGSRNEKLFF. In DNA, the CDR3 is TGTGCCAGCAGCTCTGGTTCTCGTAATGAAAAACTGTTTTTT.

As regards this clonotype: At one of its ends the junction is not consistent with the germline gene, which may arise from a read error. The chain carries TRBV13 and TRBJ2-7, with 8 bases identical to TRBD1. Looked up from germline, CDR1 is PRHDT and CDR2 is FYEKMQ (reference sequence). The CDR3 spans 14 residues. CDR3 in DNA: TGTGCCAGCAGCCTAGGGACAGGAAGCTACCAGCAGTACTTC. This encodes CASSLGTGSYQQYF.

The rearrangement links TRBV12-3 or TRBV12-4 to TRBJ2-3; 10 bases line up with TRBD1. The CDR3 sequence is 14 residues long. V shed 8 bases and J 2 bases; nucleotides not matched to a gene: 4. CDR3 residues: CASGQGVLTDTQYF. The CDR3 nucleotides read TGTGCCAGCGGACAGGGGGTTCTCACAGATACGCAGTATTTT.

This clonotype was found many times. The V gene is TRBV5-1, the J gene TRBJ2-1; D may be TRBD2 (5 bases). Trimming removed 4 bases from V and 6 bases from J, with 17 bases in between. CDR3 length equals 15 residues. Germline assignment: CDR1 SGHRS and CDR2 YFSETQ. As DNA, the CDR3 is TGCGCCAGCAGCCTCGGCGGGTGGCTCGGCAATGAGCAGTTCTTC. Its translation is CASSLGGWLGNEQFF.

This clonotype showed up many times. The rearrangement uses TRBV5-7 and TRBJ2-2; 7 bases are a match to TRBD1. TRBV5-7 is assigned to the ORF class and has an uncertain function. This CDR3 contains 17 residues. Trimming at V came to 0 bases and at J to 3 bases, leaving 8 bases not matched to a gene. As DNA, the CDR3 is TGTGCCAGCAGCTTGGGTGACAGGGCAGAGGACACCGGGGAGCTGTTTTTT. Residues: CASSLGDRAEDTGELFF.

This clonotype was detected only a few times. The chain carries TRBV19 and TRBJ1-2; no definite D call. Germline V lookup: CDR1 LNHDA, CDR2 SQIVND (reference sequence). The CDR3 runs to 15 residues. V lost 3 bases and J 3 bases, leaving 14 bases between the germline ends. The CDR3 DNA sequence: TGTGCCAGTAGTATGAGTATTGGGATCGACTATGGCTACACCTTC. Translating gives CASSMSIGIDYGYTF.

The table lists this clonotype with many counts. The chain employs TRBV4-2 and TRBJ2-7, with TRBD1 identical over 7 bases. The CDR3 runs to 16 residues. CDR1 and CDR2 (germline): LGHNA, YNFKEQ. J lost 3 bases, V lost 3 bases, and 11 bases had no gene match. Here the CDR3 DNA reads TGTGCCAGCAGCCACCCCCCCGGACAGGTTGACTACGAGCAGTACTTC. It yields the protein CASSHPPGQVDYEQYF.

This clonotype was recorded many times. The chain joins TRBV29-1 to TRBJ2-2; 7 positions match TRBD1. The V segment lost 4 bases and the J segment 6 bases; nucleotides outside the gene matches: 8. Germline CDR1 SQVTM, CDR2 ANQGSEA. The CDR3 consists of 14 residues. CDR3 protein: CSVVTGQAPGELFF. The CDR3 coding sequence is TGCAGCGTTGTAACAGGACAGGCCCCCGGGGAGCTGTTTTTT.

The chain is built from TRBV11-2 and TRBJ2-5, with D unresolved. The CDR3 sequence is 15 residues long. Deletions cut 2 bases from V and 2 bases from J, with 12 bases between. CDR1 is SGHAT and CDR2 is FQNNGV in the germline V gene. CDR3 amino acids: CASSLLRLTQETQYF. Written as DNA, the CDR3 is TGTGCCAGCAGCTTACTTCGGCTTACACAAGAGACCCAGTACTTC.

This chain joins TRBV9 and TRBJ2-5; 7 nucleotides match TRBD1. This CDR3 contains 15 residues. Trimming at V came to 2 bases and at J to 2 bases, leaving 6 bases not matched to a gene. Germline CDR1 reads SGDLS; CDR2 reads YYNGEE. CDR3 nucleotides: TGTGCCAGCAGCGTTTGGGACAGTATACAAGAGACCCAGTACTTC. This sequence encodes CASSVWDSIQETQYF.

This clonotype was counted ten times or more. CDR3 nucleotide sequence: TGCGCCAGCAGCCACGAGGGACTAGCGGGAGTTGGAGAGACCCAGTACTTC. It is translated as CASSHEGLAGVGETQYF. The chain couples TRBV5-1 to TRBJ2-5; 14 bases are shared with TRBD2. With V trimmed by 4 bases and J by 4 bases, 9 bases remained unmatched. This CDR3 is 17 amino acids long. CDR1 SGHRS and CDR2 YFSETQ come from the germline V gene. Combining the CDR3 with reference TRBV5-1 and TRBJ2-5 gives the whole variable domain KAGVTQTPRYLIKTRGQQVTLSCSPISGHRSVSWYQQTPGQGLQFLFEYFSETQRNKGNFPGRFSGRQFSNSRSEMNVSTLELGDSALYLCASSHEGLAGVGETQYFGPGTRLLVL.

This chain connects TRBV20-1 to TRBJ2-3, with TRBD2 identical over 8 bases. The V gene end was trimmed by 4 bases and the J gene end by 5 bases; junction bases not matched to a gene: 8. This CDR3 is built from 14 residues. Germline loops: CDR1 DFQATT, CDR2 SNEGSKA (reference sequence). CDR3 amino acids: CSAIPAGAVDTQYF. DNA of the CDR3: TGCAGTGCTATTCCAGCGGGAGCCGTAGATACGCAGTATTTT.

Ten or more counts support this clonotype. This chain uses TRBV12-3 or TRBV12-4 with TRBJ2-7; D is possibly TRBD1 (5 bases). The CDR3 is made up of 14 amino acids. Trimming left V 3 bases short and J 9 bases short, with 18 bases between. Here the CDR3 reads CASSFQDTLGGQYF. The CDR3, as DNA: TGTGCCAGCAGTTTCCAGGACACCTTAGGTGGGCAGTACTTC.

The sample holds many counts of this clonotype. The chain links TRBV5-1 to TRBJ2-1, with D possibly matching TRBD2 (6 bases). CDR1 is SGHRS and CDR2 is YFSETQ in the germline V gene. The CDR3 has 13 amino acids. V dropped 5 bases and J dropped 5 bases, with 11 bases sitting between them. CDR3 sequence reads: CASRAGPNNEQFF. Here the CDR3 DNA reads TGCGCCAGCAGGGCGGGACCAAACAATGAGCAGTTCTTC. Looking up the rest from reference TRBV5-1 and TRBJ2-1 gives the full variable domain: KAGVTQTPRYLIKTRGQQVTLSCSPISGHRSVSWYQQTPGQGLQFLFEYFSETQRNKGNFPGRFSGRQFSNSRSEMNVSTLELGDSALYLCASRAGPNNEQFFGPGTRLTVL.

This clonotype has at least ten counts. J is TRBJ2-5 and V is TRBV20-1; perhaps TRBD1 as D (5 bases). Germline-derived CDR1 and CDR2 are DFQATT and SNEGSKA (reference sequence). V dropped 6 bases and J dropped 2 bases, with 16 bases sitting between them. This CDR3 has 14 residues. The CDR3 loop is CSATPRQLQETQYF. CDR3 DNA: TGCAGTGCGACTCCCCGACAGTTACAAGAGACCCAGTACTTC.

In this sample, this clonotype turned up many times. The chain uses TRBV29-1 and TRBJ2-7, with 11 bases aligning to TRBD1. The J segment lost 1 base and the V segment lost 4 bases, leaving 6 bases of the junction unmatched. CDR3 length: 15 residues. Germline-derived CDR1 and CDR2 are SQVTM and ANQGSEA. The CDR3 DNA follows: TGCAGCGTTGTCCCCGGGACAGGGGGTTCCTACGAGCAGTACTTC. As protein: CSVVPGTGGSYEQYF.

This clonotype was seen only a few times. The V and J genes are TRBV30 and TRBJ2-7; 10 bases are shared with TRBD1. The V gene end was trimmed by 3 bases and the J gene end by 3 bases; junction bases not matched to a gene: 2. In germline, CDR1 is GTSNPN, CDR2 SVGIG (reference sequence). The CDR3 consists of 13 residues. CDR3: CAWRTGGLYEQYF. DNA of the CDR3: TGTGCCTGGAGGACAGGGGGCCTCTACGAGCAGTACTTC. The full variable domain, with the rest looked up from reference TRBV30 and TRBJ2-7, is SQTIHQWPATLVQPVGSPLSLECTVEGTSNPNLYWYRQAAGRGLQLLFYSVGIGQISSEVPQNLSASRPQDRQFILSSKKLLLSDSGFYLCAWRTGGLYEQYFGPGTRLTVT.

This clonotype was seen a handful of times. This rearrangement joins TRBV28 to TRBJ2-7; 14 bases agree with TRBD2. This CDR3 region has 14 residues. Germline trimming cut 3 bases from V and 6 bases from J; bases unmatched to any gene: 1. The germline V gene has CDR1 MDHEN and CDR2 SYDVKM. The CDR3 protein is CASSLGTSGSEQYF. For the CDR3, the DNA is TGTGCCAGCAGTTTGGGGACTAGCGGGAGCGAGCAGTACTTC.

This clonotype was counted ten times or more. The CDR3 bases are TGTGCCAGCAGCCAAGGCCATGAGAGTAGCGGAAACTACAATGAGCAGTTCTTC. It codes for CASSQGHESSGNYNEQFF. The chain carries TRBV4-2 and TRBJ2-1; weak D call: TRBD2 (6 bases). The germline V gene encodes CDR1 LGHNA and CDR2 YNFKEQ. Trimming took 1 base from V and 3 from J, leaving 19 bases between them. The CDR3 totals 18 residues.

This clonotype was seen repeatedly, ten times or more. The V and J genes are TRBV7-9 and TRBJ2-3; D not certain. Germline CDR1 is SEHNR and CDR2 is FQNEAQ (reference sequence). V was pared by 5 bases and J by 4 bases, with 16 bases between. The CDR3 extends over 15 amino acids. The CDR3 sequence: CASSPVGRTSDTQYF. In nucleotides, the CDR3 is TGTGCCAGCAGCCCGGTAGGACGGACCTCAGATACGCAGTATTTT.

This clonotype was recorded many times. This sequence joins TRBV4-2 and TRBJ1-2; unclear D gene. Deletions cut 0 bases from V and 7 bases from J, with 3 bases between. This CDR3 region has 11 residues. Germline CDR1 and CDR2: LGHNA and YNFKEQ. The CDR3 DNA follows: TGTGCCAGCAGCCAAGATCTTGGCTACACCTTC. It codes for CASSQDLGYTF.

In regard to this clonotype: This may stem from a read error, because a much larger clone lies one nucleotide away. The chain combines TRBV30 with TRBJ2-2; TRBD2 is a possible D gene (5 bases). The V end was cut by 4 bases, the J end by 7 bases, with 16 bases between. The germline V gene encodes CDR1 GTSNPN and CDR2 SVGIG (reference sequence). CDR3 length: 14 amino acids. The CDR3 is CAWNLLVGVGELFF. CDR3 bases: TGTGCCTGGAACTTACTAGTGGGAGTCGGGGAGCTGTTTTTT.

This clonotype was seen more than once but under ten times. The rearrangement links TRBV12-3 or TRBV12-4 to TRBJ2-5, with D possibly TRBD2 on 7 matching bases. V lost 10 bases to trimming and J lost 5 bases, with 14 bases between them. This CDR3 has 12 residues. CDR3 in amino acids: CANRRGPETQYF. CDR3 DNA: TGTGCCAACCGGCGGGGGCCGGAGACCCAGTACTTC.

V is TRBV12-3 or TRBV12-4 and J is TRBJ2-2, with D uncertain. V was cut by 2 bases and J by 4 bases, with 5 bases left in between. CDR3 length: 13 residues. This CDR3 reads CASSLRITGELFF. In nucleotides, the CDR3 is TGTGCCAGCAGTTTACGTATCACCGGGGAGCTGTTTTTT.